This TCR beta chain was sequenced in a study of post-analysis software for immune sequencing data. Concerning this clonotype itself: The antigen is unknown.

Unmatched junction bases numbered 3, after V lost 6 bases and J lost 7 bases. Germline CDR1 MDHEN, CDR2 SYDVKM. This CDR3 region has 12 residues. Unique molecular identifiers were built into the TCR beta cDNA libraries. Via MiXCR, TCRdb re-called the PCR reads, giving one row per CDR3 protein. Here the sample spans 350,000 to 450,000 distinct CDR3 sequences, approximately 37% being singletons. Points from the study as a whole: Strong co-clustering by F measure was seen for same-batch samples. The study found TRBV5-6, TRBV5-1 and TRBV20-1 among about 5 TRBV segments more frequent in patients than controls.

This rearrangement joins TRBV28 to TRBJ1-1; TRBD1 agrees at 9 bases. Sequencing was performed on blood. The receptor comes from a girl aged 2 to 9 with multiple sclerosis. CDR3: CASRGQGREAFF. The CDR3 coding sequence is TGTGCCAGCAGGGGACAGGGCCGTGAAGCTTTCTTT.